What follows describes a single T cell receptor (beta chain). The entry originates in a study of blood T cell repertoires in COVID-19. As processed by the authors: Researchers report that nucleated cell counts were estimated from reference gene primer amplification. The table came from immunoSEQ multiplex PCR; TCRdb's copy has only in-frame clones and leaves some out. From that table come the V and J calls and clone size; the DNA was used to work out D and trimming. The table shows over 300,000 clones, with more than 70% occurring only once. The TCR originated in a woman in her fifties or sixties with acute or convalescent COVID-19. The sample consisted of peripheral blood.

CDR3 nucleotide sequence: TGTGCCAGCTCCCAGGAGGTCGGGATCGTGCAAGAGACCCAGTACTTC. Translation: CASSQEVGIVQETQYF. This chain joins TRBV18 and TRBJ2-5; maybe TRBD2 (5 bases). Germline lookup yields CDR1 KGHSH and CDR2 LQKENI. The CDR3 extends over 16 amino acids. V lost 6 bases to trimming and J lost 2 bases, with 19 bases between them. Based on the CDR3 plus reference TRBV18 and TRBJ2-5, the full variable domain is NAGVMQNPRHLVRRRGQEARLRCSPMKGHSHVYWYRQLPEEGLKFMVYLQKENIIDESGMPKERFSAEFPKEGPSILRIQQVVRGDSAAYFCASSQEVGIVQETQYFGPGTRLLVL.